Below, 12 T cell receptor beta chains from the same sample are listed, as sequenced in a study of blood T cell repertoires in COVID-19. The table came from immunoSEQ multiplex PCR; TCRdb's copy has only in-frame clones and leaves some out. The table records about 250,000 clones, around 80% of them present only once. The sequencing sample was made of peripheral blood. The source is a woman between 35 and 50 years old with active or convalescent COVID-19.

V is TRBV5-5 and J is TRBJ2-5, with a tentative D call TRBD2 (6 bases). CDR3 length equals 12 residues. Per the germline V gene, CDR1 is SGHKS and CDR2 is YYEKEE (reference sequence). Trimming removed 4 bases from V and 4 bases from J, with 8 bases in between. CDR3 sequence: CASSRDLETQYF. As DNA, the CDR3 is TGTGCCAGCAGCCGGGACTTAGAGACCCAGTACTTC.

The V gene is TRBV4-2, the J gene TRBJ2-2, with 9 bases fitting TRBD1. Losses at the gene ends were 6 bases for V and 5 bases for J; bases not matched to a gene: 7. There are 15 residues in the CDR3. Germline CDR1 LGHNA, CDR2 YNFKEQ. CDR3 loop: CASSSDRGATGELFF. In DNA form, the CDR3 reads TGTGCCAGCAGTTCCGACAGGGGGGCGACCGGGGAGCTGTTTTTT.

The chain joins TRBV25-1 to TRBJ2-7; D remains ambiguous. The CDR3 sequence is 13 residues long. Germline values: CDR1 MGHDK, CDR2 SYGVNS. Trimming stripped 6 bases from V and 3 bases from J, with 12 bases between. The CDR3 DNA reads as TGTGCCAGCAGGCTCACAAATAACTACGAGCAGTACTTC. As protein: CASRLTNNYEQYF.

This clone was observed a handful of times. The chain has TRBV5-1 and TRBJ1-6; tentative D call: TRBD1 (5 bases). This CDR3 comprises 13 residues. Trimming shortened V by 1 base and J by 9 bases, and 8 bases separated the two germline ends. Germline V gives CDR1 SGHRS, CDR2 YFSETQ. Written as DNA, the CDR3 is TGCGCCAGCAGCTTGTACCAGGGTTCACCCCTCCACTTT. This gives the protein CASSLYQGSPLHF. Based on the CDR3 plus reference TRBV5-1 and TRBJ1-6, the full variable domain is KAGVTQTPRYLIKTRGQQVTLSCSPISGHRSVSWYQQTPGQGLQFLFEYFSETQRNKGNFPGRFSGRQFSNSRSEMNVSTLELGDSALYLCASSLYQGSPLHFGNGTRLTVT.

This clone was counted once. This chain connects TRBV5-5 to TRBJ1-2, with 7 bases matching TRBD1. J lost 0 bases, V lost 4 bases, and 6 bases had no gene match. The length of the CDR3 is 15 residues. Per the germline V gene, CDR1 is SGHKS and CDR2 is YYEKEE (reference sequence). The CDR3 region has the DNA TGTGCCAGCAGCGCCACAGGGGATCCTAACTATGGCTACACCTTC. This translates into CASSATGDPNYGYTF.

The rearrangement joins TRBV7-9 to TRBJ1-2, with D possibly matching TRBD1 (6 bases). V was pared by 6 bases and J by 4 bases, with 21 bases between. This CDR3 comprises 16 residues. Germline lookup yields CDR1 SEHNR and CDR2 FQNEAQ (reference sequence). The CDR3 DNA reads as TGTGCCAGCAGTTACGCCGGGACACTGAGTACCTATGGCTACACCTTC. As protein: CASSYAGTLSTYGYTF.

Only a few counts were recorded for this clone. The chain recombines TRBV6-6 with TRBJ1-6, with D possibly matching TRBD1 (6 bases). This CDR3 contains 14 residues. Deletions cut 5 bases from V and 7 bases from J, with 12 bases between. Germline lookup yields CDR1 MNHNY and CDR2 SVGAGI (reference sequence). As DNA, the CDR3 is TGTGCCAGCAGTGGCCGGGACACAAATTCACCCCTCCACTTT. Encoded protein: CASSGRDTNSPLHF.

The genes are TRBV13 and TRBJ1-1; D ambiguous. CDR1 is PRHDT, CDR2 FYEKMQ, per germline (reference sequence). The CDR3 loop spans 12 amino acids. The V end lost 5 bases, the J end lost 3 bases, and 7 bases lay between the germline ends. The CDR3 reads CASSPRDTEAFF. In DNA, the CDR3 is TGTGCCAGCAGCCCCCGAGACACTGAAGCTTTCTTT.

The chain has TRBV5-1 and TRBJ1-5; unclear D gene. CDR3 length: 13 residues. CDR1 is SGHRS and CDR2 is YFSETQ in the germline V gene. Trimming stripped 0 bases from V and 5 bases from J, with 6 bases between. The CDR3 spells CASSLAGDQPQHF. DNA of the CDR3: TGCGCCAGCAGCTTGGCGGGTGATCAGCCCCAGCATTTT.

A single count supports this clone. V gene TRBV5-1 combines with J gene TRBJ2-5, with TRBD2 matching over 14 bases. Germline-derived CDR1 and CDR2 are SGHRS and YFSETQ. The CDR3 length is 17 residues. Losses at the gene ends were 4 bases for V and 1 base for J; bases not matched to a gene: 6. CDR3 in amino acids: CASSTGLAGALQETQYF. In DNA form, the CDR3 reads TGCGCCAGCAGCACGGGACTAGCGGGGGCTCTCCAAGAGACCCAGTACTTC.

The chain combines TRBV9 with TRBJ2-5; TRBD2 matches at 8 bases. Germline CDR1 reads SGDLS; CDR2 reads YYNGEE. The CDR3 loop spans 16 amino acids. V lost 0 bases to trimming and J lost 5 bases; unmatched junction nucleotides: 9. The CDR3 nucleotides read TGTGCCAGCAGCGTAGGGGTAGCGGGGTCCTTGGAGACCCAGTACTTC. It translates to CASSVGVAGSLETQYF.

The chain combines TRBV9 with TRBJ1-6; no firm D call. The CDR3 has 11 amino acids. The germline gives CDR1 SGDLS, CDR2 YYNGEE. V was clipped by 3 bases and J by 15 bases, with 10 bases between them. The CDR3 here is CASSGRLGLHF. The CDR3 region has the DNA TGTGCCAGCAGCGGGCGGCTCGGCCTCCACTTT. The full variable domain, rest sourced from reference TRBV9 and TRBJ1-6, is DSGVTQTPKHLITATGQRVTLRCSPRSGDLSVYWYQQSLDQGLQFLIQYYNGEERAKGNILERFSAQQFPDLHSELNLSSLELGDSALYFCASSGRLGLHFGNGTRLTVT.